This section outlines one TCR beta chain sequence together with its context. TCRdb redid the calling of the 5' RACE reads with MiXCR, one entry per CDR3 protein. Among roughly 200,000 distinct CDR3 sequences listed, approximately 15% were seen once. The ends were cut back, 1 base at V and 2 bases at J, with 9 bases in the middle. Germline CDR1 and CDR2: SGHAT and FQNNGV. There are 14 residues in the CDR3. These data are taken from a study of identical twins. Separately, the same data were catalogued under a study of T cells expressing NK-cell markers.

The genes are TRBV11-2 and TRBJ2-7; D is perhaps TRBD2 (6 bases). This clonotype was sampled from a woman aged 18-29 years in good health. The sample consisted of CD8+ T cells sorted from blood. DNA of the CDR3: TGTGCCAGCAGCTTAGGACTAGATGCCTACGAGCAGTACTTC. Its protein product is CASSLGLDAYEQYF.